The sequence of this T cell receptor (beta chain) was determined in a study of T cell responses to AZD1222 COVID-19 vaccine (dated by TCRdb to the early 2020s). With regard to the full study: AZD1222 recipients with second doses at about 4 weeks or about 12 weeks were pooled, because spike-specific TCR depth and breadth did not differ between schedules. TCR sequencing covered approximately 230 trial participants: 207 given two doses of AZD1222 and around 26 given two doses of MenACWY control vaccine. Trial participants were enrolled by age into subgroups of 18-55, 56-69 and 70-plus years, and about 150, 27 and 61 TCR-sequenced participants, respectively, were included in these subgroups. Here is what the overall study found, with its caveats: Only six AZD1222 recipients were SARS-CoV-2 seropositive at baseline, limiting conclusions about previously exposed vaccinees. Vaccine-associated CD4 TCRs spanned the whole spike protein, with dominant responses in regions 160-218 and 743-854. Reportedly, close to half of the unique spike-specific TCRs recognized epitopes lying outside the regions that are mutated in the B.1.351 and B.1.1.7 variants. Participants were mostly white British and included more females than males, and it was suggested by the authors that clonal diversity may have been underestimated. No day 14 peak-response samples were available, so repertoires were characterized only after the peak T cell response. A significant rise in spike-specific TCR breadth and depth was observed after two AZD1222 doses relative to day 0 and relative to MenACWY recipients. The 56-69-year group was small, and its depth increase did not reach significance, likely because of low power.

The CDR3 regions of human TCRbeta chains were subjected to immunosequencing. The authors' analysis ran thus. TCRs in the repertoires were compared against a reference library of SARS-CoV-2-specific TCRs that had been generated with the MIRA antigen-specificity platform. Breadth was defined as the fraction of unique TCRs that were SARS-CoV-2-associated. Depth was defined as the fraction of total T cells that were SARS-CoV-2-associated. Using the MIRA data, each spike-specific TCR was assigned both to the spike region to which the TCR was reactive and to a CD4 or CD8 class. Log10-transformed breadth and depth values were compared by one-way ANOVA with Sidak's multiple comparisons tests. Not all clones reach the TCRdb copy of this immuneACCESS table, which keeps in-frame sequences only. Checked studies attribute under half of the gap to unresolved V genes and leave the rest unexplained. The V and J calls and clone size come from that table; D and trimming were worked out from the DNA. The sample records 150,000 to 200,000 clones, approximately 90% of which are singletons. Approximately 4% of the sample is held by the ten biggest clonotypes.

With regard to this clone: Its recognized antigen is unknown. It has no much larger one-base neighbor in the sample; base qualities were not kept.

V lost 6 bases and J lost 4 bases, and the count of bases not matched to a germline gene is 3. Inclusive of the bounding cysteine and phenylalanine, the CDR3 is 14 residues long. Kept here is only the CDR3 DNA, which spans 42 bases and is read in frame from base 1. As encoded in the germline V gene, CDR1 is SNHLY while CDR2 is FYNNEI. What this sample's time point label stands for: baseline before first vaccination. The vaccinee samples were drawn from two UK trials, COV001 and COV002, one of which was a single-blind randomized controlled phase 2/3 trial testing AZD1222 (ChAdOx1 nCoV-19) in healthy adults. Trial participant PBMC samples were collected at day 0 and day 28 after the second dose for TCRbeta chain sequencing.

The rearrangement combines TRBV2 with TRBJ1-6; TRBD1 matches 7 bases in the middle. This material consisted of peripheral blood, taken on day 0 of AZD1222 vaccination. The sequence came from an adult in good health. The CDR3 reads CASRGQLYNSPLHF. The nucleotide sequence reads TGTGCCAGCAGGGGACAGCTTTATAATTCACCCCTCCACTTT.